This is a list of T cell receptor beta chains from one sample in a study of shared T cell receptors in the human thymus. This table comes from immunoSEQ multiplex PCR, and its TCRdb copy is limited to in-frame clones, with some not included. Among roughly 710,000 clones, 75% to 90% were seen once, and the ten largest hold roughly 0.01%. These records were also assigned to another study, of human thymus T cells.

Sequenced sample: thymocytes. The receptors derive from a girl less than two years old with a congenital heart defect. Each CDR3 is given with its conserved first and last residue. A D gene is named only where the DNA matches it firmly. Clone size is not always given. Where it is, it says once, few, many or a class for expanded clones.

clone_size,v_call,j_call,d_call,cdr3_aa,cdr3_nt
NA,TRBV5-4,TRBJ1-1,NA,CASSLRGTEAFF,TGTGCCAGCAGCTTGCGGGGAACTGAAGCTTTCTTT
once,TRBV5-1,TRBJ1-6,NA,CASSYSPGGNNSPLHF,TGCGCCAGCAGCTACAGCCCGGGGGGGAATAATTCACCCCTCCACTTT
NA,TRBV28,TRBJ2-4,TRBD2,CASSLYGGGAKSGFAKNIQYF,TGTGCCAGCAGTTTATATGGCGGGGGGGCTAAATCTGGGTTCGCCAAAAACATTCAGTACTTC
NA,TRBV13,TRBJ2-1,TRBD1,CASVLAGGNEQFF,TGTGCCAGCGTTTTGGCAGGGGGCAATGAGCAGTTCTTC
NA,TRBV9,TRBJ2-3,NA,CASAGLGDTQYF,TGTGCCAGCGCCGGGTTAGGAGATACGCAGTATTTT
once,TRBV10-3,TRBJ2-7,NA,CAISGGEIKPYEQYF,TGTGCCATCAGTGGGGGGGAGATAAAACCCTACGAGCAGTACTTC
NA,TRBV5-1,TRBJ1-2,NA,CASSCGQGYYGYTF,TGCGCCAGCAGTTGTGGTCAGGGGTACTATGGCTACACCTTC
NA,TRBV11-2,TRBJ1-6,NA,CASSLLASPLHF,TGTGCCAGCAGCTTATTAGCCTCACCCCTCCACTTT
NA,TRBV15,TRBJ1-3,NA,CATSRDGSSGNTIYF,TGTGCCACCAGCAGAGATGGTAGCTCTGGAAACACCATATATTTT
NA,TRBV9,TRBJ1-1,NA,CASSVEGGAKTGNTEAFF,TGTGCCAGCAGCGTAGAGGGGGGGGCCAAAACAGGGAACACTGAAGCTTTCTTT
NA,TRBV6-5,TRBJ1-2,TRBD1,CASSYSVRGLIGYTF,TGTGCCAGCAGTTACTCGGTCAGGGGGCTAATTGGCTACACCTTC
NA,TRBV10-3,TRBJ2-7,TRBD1,CAIRPGQGPTYEQYF,TGTGCCATCAGGCCGGGACAGGGGCCTACCTACGAGCAGTACTTC
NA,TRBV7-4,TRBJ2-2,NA,CASSLRECRELFF,TGTGCCAGCAGCTTAAGGGAGTGTAGGGAGCTGTTTTTT
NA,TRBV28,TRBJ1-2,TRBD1,CASSLQVHRGHGYTF,TGTGCCAGCAGTCTCCAGGTCCACAGGGGGCATGGCTACACCTTC
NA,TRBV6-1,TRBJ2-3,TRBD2,CASRRLAGGQDTQYF,TGTGCCAGCAGACGACTAGCGGGGGGGCAAGATACGCAGTATTTT
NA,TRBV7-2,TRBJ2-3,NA,CASSHLASKTDTQYF,TGTGCCAGCAGCCACCTAGCGTCAAAGACAGATACGCAGTATTTT
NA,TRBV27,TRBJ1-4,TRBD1,CASRTRQGAPNEKLFF,TGTGCCAGCAGGACTCGACAGGGGGCACCCAATGAAAAACTGTTTTTT
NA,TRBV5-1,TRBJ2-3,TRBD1,CASSLVDRAGGGTDTQYF,TGCGCCAGCAGCTTAGTGGACAGGGCTGGAGGGGGCACAGATACGCAGTATTTT
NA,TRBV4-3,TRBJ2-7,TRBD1,CASSQDFDRVHEQYF,TGCGCCAGCAGCCAAGATTTTGACAGGGTCCACGAGCAGTACTTC
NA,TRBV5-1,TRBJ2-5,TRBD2,CASSVRSSGGAEETQYF,TGCGCCAGCAGCGTCCGCTCTAGCGGGGGGGCCGAGGAGACCCAGTACTTC
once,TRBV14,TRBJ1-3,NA,CASSQDRRSGISGNTIYF,TGTGCCAGCAGCCAAGATCGGCGGTCGGGTATCTCTGGAAACACCATATATTTT
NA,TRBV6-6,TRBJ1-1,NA,CASNIWREAAFF,TGTGCCAGCAACATATGGAGAGAAGCTGCTTTCTTT
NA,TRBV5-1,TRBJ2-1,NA,CASIGSSGREQFF,TGCGCCAGCATCGGGAGTTCGGGACGTGAGCAGTTCTTC
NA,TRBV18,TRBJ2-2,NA,CASSPRLVSRGITGELFF,TGTGCCAGCTCACCAAGGCTCGTCTCGAGGGGGATCACCGGGGAGCTGTTTTTT
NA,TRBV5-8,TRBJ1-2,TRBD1,CASAGQGYYGYTF,TGTGCCAGCGCGGGACAGGGTTACTATGGCTACACCTTC
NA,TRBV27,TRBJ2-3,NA,CASSPPGVPSTDTQYF,TGTGCCAGCAGTCCACCGGGAGTTCCTAGCACAGATACGCAGTATTTT
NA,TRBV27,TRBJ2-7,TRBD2,CASSLGGGNSYEQYF,TGTGCCAGCAGTTTAGGCGGGGGGAACTCCTACGAGCAGTACTTC
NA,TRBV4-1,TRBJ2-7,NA,CASSHQGTYEQYF,TGCGCCAGCAGCCACCAGGGAACCTACGAGCAGTACTTC
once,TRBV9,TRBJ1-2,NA,CASSSGRSDGYTF,TGTGCCAGCAGCTCGGGGAGATCTGATGGCTACACCTTC
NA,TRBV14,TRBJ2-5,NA,CASSPKTGPQETQYF,TGTGCCAGCAGCCCCAAGACAGGTCCCCAAGAGACCCAGTACTTC
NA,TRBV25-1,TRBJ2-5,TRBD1,CASSEGIVGRGLETQYF,TGTGCCAGCAGTGAAGGGATTGTAGGCAGGGGGCTGGAGACCCAGTACTTC
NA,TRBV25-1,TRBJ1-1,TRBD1,CASTFETGGLGKTEAFF,TGTGCCAGCACTTTCGAGACAGGGGGCTTGGGTAAGACTGAAGCTTTCTTT
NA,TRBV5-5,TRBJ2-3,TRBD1,CASSPTGGDTQYF,TGTGCCAGCAGCCCGACAGGGGGAGATACGCAGTATTTT
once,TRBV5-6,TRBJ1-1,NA,CASRGGDGNTEAFF,TGTGCCAGCCGCGGGGGGGATGGGAACACTGAAGCTTTCTTT
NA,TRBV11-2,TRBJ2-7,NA,CASSLDSSSYEQYF,TGTGCCAGCAGCTTAGATAGTAGCTCCTACGAGCAGTACTTC
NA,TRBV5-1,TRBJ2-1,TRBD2,CASSLVTGGARNEQFF,TGCGCCAGCAGCTTGGTGACCGGGGGGGCCAGAAATGAGCAGTTCTTC
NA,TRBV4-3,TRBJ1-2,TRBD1,CASSQRPLGVTGMEGGYTF,TGCGCCAGCAGCCAAAGGCCCCTAGGTGTGACAGGGATGGAAGGTGGCTACACCTTC
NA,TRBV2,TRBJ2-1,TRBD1,CASTPRGKQAAATSGDRVSNEQFF,TGTGCCAGCACCCCAAGGGGAAAACAGGCGGCCGCAACCTCGGGGGACAGGGTAAGCAATGAGCAGTTCTTC
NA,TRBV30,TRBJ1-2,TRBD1,CAWSVVEDRIPRGGYGYTF,TGTGCCTGGAGTGTAGTGGAGGACAGGATCCCCCGGGGTGGATATGGCTACACCTTC
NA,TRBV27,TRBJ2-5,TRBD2,CASSWASGGWVQETQYF,TGTGCCAGCAGTTGGGCTAGCGGGGGGTGGGTCCAAGAGACCCAGTACTTC
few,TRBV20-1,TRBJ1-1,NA,CSPCRGGEAFF,TGCAGTCCATGCCGAGGTGGTGAAGCTTTCTTT
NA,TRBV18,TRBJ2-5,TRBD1,CASSNLQGTGYPTQYF,TGTGCCAGCTCCAACCTCCAGGGGACAGGGTACCCTACCCAGTACTTC
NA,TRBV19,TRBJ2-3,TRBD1,CASRQNRGETETSTDTQYF,TGTGCCAGTAGGCAAAACAGGGGGGAAACCGAGACTAGCACAGATACGCAGTATTTT
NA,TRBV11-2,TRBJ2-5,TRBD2,CASSSWTSGPYQETQYF,TGTGCCAGCAGCTCGTGGACTAGCGGGCCGTACCAAGAGACCCAGTACTTC
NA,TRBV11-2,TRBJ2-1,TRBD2,CASISGGPRNEQFF,TGTGCCAGCATCAGCGGGGGGCCGAGGAATGAGCAGTTCTTC
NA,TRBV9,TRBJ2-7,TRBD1,CASSVVANRGQEQYF,TGTGCCAGCAGCGTAGTGGCCAACAGGGGTCAGGAGCAGTACTTC
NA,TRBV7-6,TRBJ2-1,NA,CASTLRARGRDEQFF,NA
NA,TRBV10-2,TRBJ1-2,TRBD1,CASSGTGKIYGYTF,TGCGCCAGCAGTGGGACAGGGAAAATCTATGGCTACACCTTC
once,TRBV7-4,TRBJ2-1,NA,CASSPASDNEQFF,TGTGCCAGCAGCCCCGCTTCGGACAATGAGCAGTTCTTC
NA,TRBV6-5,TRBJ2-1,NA,CASSYWGDEQFF,TGTGCCAGCAGTTACTGGGGAGATGAGCAGTTCTTC
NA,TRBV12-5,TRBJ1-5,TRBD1,CASGLPMGQKVYQPQHF,TGTGCTAGTGGTTTGCCCATGGGACAGAAGGTGTATCAGCCCCAGCATTTT